This TCR beta chain is from a study of response to subunit inactivated influenza vaccine. Germline V gene lookup returns CDR1 SGHTA and CDR2 FQGNSA. With 5 bases removed from V and 4 bases from J, the gap between germline ends came to 14 bases. CDR3 length: 14 amino acids. In TCRdb, the RT-PCR reads were re-called with MiXCR into one record per CDR3 protein. Among approximately 490,000 distinct CDR3 sequences listed, more than 7% were seen once. Whole-study results and caveats: The study's authors posited that every seasonal influenza vaccination enlists few new T cells.

Comments on this clonotype: Its antigen remains unknown.

This sequence was found in a man between 50 and 70 years old who received an inactivated influenza vaccine. The chain combines TRBV7-2 with TRBJ1-2; perhaps TRBD1 as D (5 bases). The sample was PBMCs from blood, taken less than 30 months after vaccination. The chain's CDR3 is CASSPRGVSYGYTF. The CDR3 region has the DNA TGTGCCAGCAGCCCCCGGGGGGTGAGCTATGGCTACACCTTC.